What follows are 20 T cell receptor beta chains derived from one specimen sequenced in a study of cytomegalovirus exposure and HLA in healthy donors. PCR involved 60 Vbeta and 13 Jbeta primers. Measured with immunoSEQ multiplex PCR; TCRdb has only the in-frame clones, and not every one. The sample holds 150,000 to 180,000 clones, about three quarters seen once. Sequenced material: PBMCs. Source of these receptors: a woman aged 40 to 50 in good health and CMV-seronegative.

The rearrangement joins TRBV2 to TRBJ2-1; TRBD2 matches 14 bases. From germline, CDR1 is SNHLY and CDR2 FYNNEI. Germline trimming cut 5 bases from V and 9 bases from J; bases unmatched to any gene: 9. This CDR3 comprises 16 residues. This CDR3 is CASSWGLAGVKVEQFF. DNA of the CDR3: TGTGCCAGCAGTTGGGGACTAGCGGGAGTTAAGGTTGAGCAGTTCTTC. Complete variable domain (other parts from reference TRBV2 and TRBJ2-1): EPEVTQTPSHQVTQMGQEVILRCVPISNHLYFYWYRQILGQKVEFLVSFYNNEISEKSEIFDDQFSVERPDGSNFTLKIRSTKLEDSAMYFCASSWGLAGVKVEQFFGPGTRLTVL.

The chain combines TRBV5-1 with TRBJ2-5, with D possibly being TRBD1 (7 bases). V dropped 2 bases and J dropped 5 bases, with 19 bases sitting between them. Germline loops: CDR1 SGHRS, CDR2 YFSETQ. The CDR3 has 16 residues. The DNA of the CDR3 is TGCGCCAGCAGCTTAGGGGGCGCGGGACGGGAGGAGACCCAGTACTTC. This gives the protein CASSLGGAGREETQYF.

As concerns this clone: One end of the junction is discordant with germline, which a read error may explain. This chain links TRBV30 with TRBJ2-7, with 9 bases identical to TRBD1. This CDR3 has 14 amino acids. From germline, CDR1 is GTSNPN and CDR2 SVGIG (reference sequence). The CDR3, as DNA: TGTGCCTGGAGCCCTAACAGGGGGCGGGGAGGTGCGAACTTC. The encoded protein is CAWSPNRGRGGANF.

The chain combines TRBV9 with TRBJ2-1, with 7 bases identical to TRBD1. CDR1 is SGDLS and CDR2 is YYNGEE in the germline V gene. Trimming took 0 bases from V and 7 from J; bases not matched to a gene: 1. This CDR3 has 13 amino acids. CDR3 sequence reads: CASSVARGNEQFF. CDR3 DNA sequence: TGTGCCAGCAGCGTAGCCAGGGGGAATGAGCAGTTCTTC.

This chain connects TRBV5-1 to TRBJ2-1, with 9 bases that match TRBD2. This CDR3 spans 15 amino acids. From germline, CDR1 is SGHRS and CDR2 YFSETQ. The junction had 5 bases not matched to a gene; V was cut back by 0 bases and J by 7 bases. The CDR3, as DNA: TGCGCCAGCAGCTTGGCGGCGGGAGGGCCAAATGAGCAGTTCTTC. It codes for CASSLAAGGPNEQFF. The full variable domain, its missing parts supplied by reference TRBV5-1 and TRBJ2-1, is KAGVTQTPRYLIKTRGQQVTLSCSPISGHRSVSWYQQTPGQGLQFLFEYFSETQRNKGNFPGRFSGRQFSNSRSEMNVSTLELGDSALYLCASSLAAGGPNEQFFGPGTRLTVL.

The rearrangement links TRBV6-1 to TRBJ1-4; 7 bases are shared with TRBD1. Trimming at V came to 0 bases and at J to 8 bases, leaving 12 bases not matched to a gene. This CDR3 is built from 17 residues. Germline lookup yields CDR1 MNHNS and CDR2 SASEGT. The DNA for the CDR3 is TGTGCCAGCAGTGAAGCCGATAGACAGGGTAGGAGGGAAAAACTGTTTTTT. Encoded protein: CASSEADRQGRREKLFF.

The chain combines TRBV29-1 with TRBJ1-2; D is perhaps TRBD1 (6 bases). In germline, CDR1 is SQVTM, CDR2 ANQGSEA. Trimming pared 4 bases from V and 6 bases from J, leaving 15 bases between. The CDR3 has 13 amino acids. Here the CDR3 DNA reads TGCAGCGTTGGTACAGGGTCCCCCAATGGCTACACCTTC. Amino acid sequence: CSVGTGSPNGYTF. Combining the CDR3 with reference TRBV29-1 and TRBJ1-2 gives the whole variable domain SAVISQKPSRDICQRGTSLTIQCQVDSQVTMMFWYRQQPGQSLTLIATANQGSEATYESGFVIDKFPISRPNLTFSTLTVSNMSPEDSSIYLCSVGTGSPNGYTFGSGTRLTVV.

The sample holds a few counts of this clone. The chain uses TRBV28 and TRBJ2-2; 13 bases line up with TRBD2. The ends lost 5 bases at V and 7 bases at J; junction bases unmatched: 7. Germline CDR1 MDHEN, CDR2 SYDVKM. This CDR3 has 16 residues. The CDR3 DNA reads as TGTGCCAGCAGTCCCGGACTAGCGGGAGAACTCGGGGAGCTGTTTTTT. Translating it yields CASSPGLAGELGELFF.

A few counts support this clone. Here the CDR3 reads CASSYSTGNNQPQHF. DNA of the CDR3: TGTGCCAGCAGTTATTCGACAGGAAACAATCAGCCCCAGCATTTT. The chain has TRBV28 and TRBJ1-5, with TRBD1 as a possible D gene (6 bases). The CDR3 length is 15 residues. Germline values: CDR1 MDHEN, CDR2 SYDVKM. Trimming cost V 4 bases and J 3 bases, with 13 bases left between them.

This clone was counted only a few times. The chain carries TRBV5-5 and TRBJ2-1, with TRBD2 matching over 10 bases. Germline loops: CDR1 SGHKS, CDR2 YYEKEE (reference sequence). The CDR3 covers 16 residues. The V segment lost 1 base and the J segment 9 bases; nucleotides outside the gene matches: 10. CDR3 DNA: TGTGCCAGCAGCTTGCAATTGCCTAGCGGGGGTAGTGAGCAGTTCTTC. Translated, it gives CASSLQLPSGGSEQFF.

The rearrangement uses TRBV29-1 and TRBJ1-1; D perhaps matches TRBD1 (6 bases). This CDR3 is built from 10 residues. Germline lookup yields CDR1 SQVTM and CDR2 ANQGSEA. Trimming cost V 6 bases and J 4 bases, with 6 bases left between them. The CDR3 bases are TGCAGCGTACAGGGCACTGAAGCTTTCTTT. Its protein is CSVQGTEAFF. The full variable domain, rest sourced from reference TRBV29-1 and TRBJ1-1, is SAVISQKPSRDICQRGTSLTIQCQVDSQVTMMFWYRQQPGQSLTLIATANQGSEATYESGFVIDKFPISRPNLTFSTLTVSNMSPEDSSIYLCSVQGTEAFFGQGTRLTVV.

The chain employs TRBV11-3 and TRBJ2-3, with TRBD2 as a possible D gene (5 bases). The CDR3 extends over 16 amino acids. Germline V gene sequence: CDR1 SGHNT, CDR2 YENEEA. The V gene lost 1 base and the J gene lost 0 bases, with 11 bases spanning the gap. The CDR3 DNA is TGTGCCAGCAGCTTAGTCGGGCGGGTGAGCACAGATACGCAGTATTTT. It translates to CASSLVGRVSTDTQYF.

Only a few counts were recorded for this clone. The chain has TRBV5-1 and TRBJ2-5; TRBD1 matches at 9 bases. The CDR3 covers 16 residues. Looked up from germline, CDR1 is SGHRS and CDR2 is YFSETQ. The ends lost 2 bases at V and 1 base at J; junction bases unmatched: 6. The CDR3 sequence is CASSFLPQGAQETQYF. The CDR3 DNA is TGCGCCAGCAGCTTCCTACCACAGGGGGCCCAAGAGACCCAGTACTTC.

The V call is TRBV6-5, the J call TRBJ2-7, with 8 positions matching TRBD2. The CDR3 is made up of 15 amino acids. V gave up 6 bases and J gave up 2 bases; unmatched junction bases: 9. Germline V lookup: CDR1 MNHEY, CDR2 SVGAGI. CDR3 nucleotide sequence: TGTGCCAGCAGAACGGCGGGGGGAGGCACCTACGAGCAGTACTTC. This encodes CASRTAGGGTYEQYF.

CDR3 residues: CASSAWTATQETQYF. As DNA, the CDR3 is TGTGCCAGCAGTGCTTGGACAGCCACCCAAGAGACCCAGTACTTC. V gene TRBV28 combines with J gene TRBJ2-5; tentative D call: TRBD1 (6 bases). Trimming took off 5 bases at V and 1 base at J, with 14 bases between the two ends. CDR1 and CDR2 from the germline V gene are MDHEN and SYDVKM. The CDR3 has 15 amino acids.

The count of this clone is one. The rearrangement uses TRBV7-2 and TRBJ2-7, with TRBD1 matching over 8 bases. V lost 3 bases, J lost 6 bases, and 7 bases stayed unmatched. The CDR3 has 14 amino acids. The V gene's germline CDR1 is SGHTA and CDR2 FQGNSA. The CDR3 is CASSFGQGLSEQYF. The CDR3 nucleotides are TGTGCCAGCAGCTTCGGACAGGGTCTCAGCGAGCAGTACTTC.

The chain joins TRBV29-1 to TRBJ1-1; the D is unclear. This CDR3 spans 14 amino acids. V lost 2 bases and J lost 4, with 14 bases in between. Germline V gene lookup returns CDR1 SQVTM and CDR2 ANQGSEA. The CDR3 loop reads CSVEQPRGITEAFF. The CDR3 nucleotides are TGCAGCGTTGAACAGCCCCGAGGAATCACTGAAGCTTTCTTT.

The gene calls are TRBV5-1 and TRBJ2-5; 8 bases fit TRBD1. With 0 bases clipped from V and 5 bases from J, the junction kept 6 bases outside the gene matches. The CDR3 has 15 amino acids. In germline, CDR1 is SGHRS, CDR2 YFSETQ. CDR3 DNA: TGCGCCAGCAGCTTGGGTGGACAGGGAGCGGAGACCCAGTACTTC. This translates into CASSLGGQGAETQYF.

There are a few counts of this clone. V usage is TRBV6-1 and J usage is TRBJ2-1; TRBD2 aligns across 8 bases. The CDR3 length is 15 residues. V shed 5 bases, J shed 3 bases, and the junction held 6 bases outside the gene matches. Germline V CDR1 and CDR2: MNHNS, SASEGT. The CDR3 is CASSPQSGGYNEQFF. Written as DNA, the CDR3 is TGTGCCAGCAGTCCTCAAAGCGGGGGCTACAATGAGCAGTTCTTC.

This rearrangement joins TRBV5-4 to TRBJ2-5; D gene ambiguous. Germline CDR1 is SGHNT and CDR2 is YYREEE (reference sequence). Trimming shortened V by 1 base and J by 5 bases, and 6 bases separated the two germline ends. The CDR3 sequence is 12 residues long. The CDR3 sequence: CASSLPHETQYF. The CDR3 region has the DNA TGTGCCAGCAGCTTGCCCCATGAGACCCAGTACTTC. Drawing the rest from reference TRBV5-4 and TRBJ2-5, the complete variable domain is ETGVTQSPTHLIKTRGQQVTLRCSSQSGHNTVSWYQQALGQGPQFIFQYYREEENGRGNFPPRFSGLQFPNYSSELNVNALELDDSALYLCASSLPHETQYFGPGTRLLVL.